A single sample gave rise to the 23 T cell receptor beta chains below, sequenced in a study of T cells in Graves' hyperthyroidism and ophthalmopathy. RNA transcripts gave rise to amplified TCR beta CDR3 regions. A set of HTBI primers served as the primers for a first-round RT-PCR of the TCR CDR3. TCRdb ran MiXCR on the multiplex PCR reads and lists one entry per CDR3 protein. The table records around 450,000 distinct CDR3 sequences, about 13% of them present only once. Sequences were obtained from blood. Source of these receptors: a woman aged 18-29 years with Graves' hyperthyroidism.

There are many counts of this clonotype. This rearrangement joins TRBV6-1 to TRBJ1-1, with D maybe TRBD1 (6 bases). Germline loops: CDR1 MNHNS, CDR2 SASEGT. Between the trimmed V and J ends, which lost 5 bases and 3 bases, there was a span of 16 bases. The CDR3 totals 15 residues. CDR3 residues: CASSLRGPTHTEAFF. CDR3 nucleotides: TGTGCCAGCAGTCTCAGGGGACCTACGCACACTGAAGCTTTCTTT.

This clonotype was recorded at least ten times. A read error may produce the germline difference seen at one junction end. The V call is TRBV20-1, the J call TRBJ2-1; the match to TRBD1 covers 7 bases. The CDR3 totals 14 residues. CDR1 and CDR2 from the germline V gene are DFQATT and SNEGSKA (reference sequence). DNA for the CDR3: TGCAGTGCCAGAGGGGACAGAACCTACAATGAGCAGTTCTTC. Translating gives CSARGDRTYNEQFF.

This clonotype has ten or more counts. CDR3 protein: CASSSGQYMNTEAFF. CDR3 bases: TGTGCCAGCAGCTCGGGACAGTATATGAACACTGAAGCTTTCTTT. This chain connects TRBV11-2 to TRBJ1-1, with 7 bases matching TRBD1. The CDR3 totals 15 residues. CDR1 and CDR2 (germline): SGHAT, FQNNGV. The V segment lost 4 bases and the J segment 0 bases; nucleotides outside the gene matches: 5.

This clonotype was detected a few times. The chain recombines TRBV27 with TRBJ2-1; TRBD1 might be the D (6 bases). CDR3 length equals 15 residues. The germline gives CDR1 MNHEY, CDR2 SMNVEV (reference sequence). Trimming took 5 bases from V and 5 from J, leaving 16 bases between them. Written as DNA, the CDR3 is TGTGCCAGCAGTGGCCGGGACAAGATAAACAATGAGCAGTTCTTC. This translates into CASSGRDKINNEQFF.

This clonotype was counted ten times or more. The J gene is TRBJ2-3, the V gene TRBV7-3; TRBD2 aligns across 9 bases. CDR1 is SGHTA, CDR2 FQGTGA, per germline. The CDR3 spans 15 residues. V lost 6 bases to trimming and J lost 4 bases; unmatched junction nucleotides: 8. CDR3 amino acids: CASSPAGGRADTQYF. The CDR3 DNA sequence: TGTGCCAGCAGTCCAGCGGGCGGGAGGGCAGATACGCAGTATTTT.

The table lists this clonotype with many counts. This chain uses TRBV28 with TRBJ1-1; perhaps TRBD1 as D (5 bases). V gave up 1 base and J gave up 0 bases, with 9 bases separating them. The CDR3 is 15 residues long. Per germline, CDR1 MDHEN and CDR2 SYDVKM. The CDR3 region has the DNA TGTGCCAGCAGTTTATCCCGACAGCTGAACACTGAAGCTTTCTTT. This translates into CASSLSRQLNTEAFF. Filled out from reference TRBV28 and TRBJ1-1, the complete variable domain reads DVKVTQSSRYLVKRTGEKVFLECVQDMDHENMFWYRQDPGLGLRLIYFSYDVKMKEKGDIPEGYSVSREKKERFSLILESASTNQTSMYLCASSLSRQLNTEAFFGQGTRLTVV.

At least ten counts were recorded for this clonotype. The chain uses TRBV6-1 and TRBJ1-1; D ambiguous. The CDR3 loop spans 14 amino acids. Trimming left V 4 bases short and J 0 bases short, with 9 bases between. The germline V gene has CDR1 MNHNS and CDR2 SASEGT. CDR3: CASSGWTVNTEAFF. Here the CDR3 DNA reads TGTGCCAGCAGTGGATGGACGGTGAACACTGAAGCTTTCTTT.

This clonotype was recorded many times. This sequence joins TRBV2 and TRBJ1-3, with D maybe TRBD1 (5 bases). This CDR3 is 16 amino acids long. Trimming took 5 bases from V and 0 from J, leaving 14 bases between them. The germline CDR1 and CDR2 sequences are SNHLY and FYNNEI. The CDR3 sequence is CASSYFGDPSGNTIYF. The CDR3 bases are TGTGCCAGCAGTTATTTTGGGGACCCCTCTGGAAACACCATATATTTT.

The table lists this clonotype with many counts. The chain has TRBV24-1 and TRBJ2-2; the D is unclear. The CDR3 runs 15 residues. Trimming removed 4 bases from V and 1 base from J, with 9 bases in between. In germline, CDR1 is KGHDR, CDR2 SFDVKD. The CDR3 nucleotides read TGTGCCACCAGTGACGCCACAGTGAACACCGGGGAGCTGTTTTTT. As protein: CATSDATVNTGELFF.

This clonotype was seen at least ten times. The chain uses TRBV11-2 and TRBJ1-6, with 8 bases fitting TRBD1. The CDR3 length is 15 residues. Losses at the gene ends were 0 bases for V and 7 bases for J; bases not matched to a gene: 2. Germline V lookup: CDR1 SGHAT, CDR2 FQNNGV. Here the CDR3 reads CASSLDTGGNSPLHF. DNA of the CDR3: TGTGCCAGCAGCTTAGATACAGGGGGGAATTCACCCCTCCACTTT.

This clonotype was counted many times. The chain couples TRBV6-1 to TRBJ2-2; D gene ambiguous. The CDR3 is 15 amino acids. Trimming took off 6 bases at V and 1 base at J, with 12 bases between the two ends. Germline loops: CDR1 MNHNS, CDR2 SASEGT. DNA of the CDR3: TGTGCCAGCAGGAACCCGGAGAAGAACACCGGGGAGCTGTTTTTT. Translated, it gives CASRNPEKNTGELFF.

This clonotype occurred a few times. The chain couples TRBV10-2 to TRBJ1-2; D is unclear. Trimming took 6 bases from V and 1 from J, leaving 9 bases between them. The CDR3 has 13 residues. Germline V CDR1 and CDR2: WSHSY, SAAADI. The CDR3 DNA is TGCGCCAGCAGCCCCAGCGTTAACTATGGCTACACCTTC. Its protein is CASSPSVNYGYTF.

The table lists this clonotype with a few counts. The chain links TRBV4-1 to TRBJ1-5; D is possibly TRBD1 (6 bases). CDR3 size: 19 residues. The V gene lost 0 bases and the J gene lost 0 bases, with 18 bases spanning the gap. CDR1 MGHRA and CDR2 YSYEKL come from the germline V gene. The CDR3 here is CASSQDGIAGVYSNQPQHF. The CDR3 coding sequence is TGCGCCAGCAGCCAAGATGGCATAGCAGGGGTTTATAGCAATCAGCCCCAGCATTTT.

This clonotype was seen ten or more times. The junction does not match germline at one end; this may be a read error. The V gene is TRBV15, the J gene TRBJ2-2; TRBD1 is a possible D gene (6 bases). Germline-derived CDR1 and CDR2 are LNHNV and YYDKDF (reference sequence). This CDR3 contains 17 residues. CDR3: CATSGDRDTTFTGELFF. The CDR3 coding sequence is TGTGCCACCAGCGGAGACCGGGACACAACTTTCACCGGGGAGCTGTTTTTT.

This clonotype was seen a handful of times. The V and J genes are TRBV10-3 and TRBJ1-4, with 9 bases that match TRBD1. The CDR3 sequence is 16 residues long. V was clipped by 6 bases and J by 5 bases; unmatched bases: 10. Germline CDR1 reads ENHRY; CDR2 reads SYGVKD. In nucleotides, the CDR3 is TGTGCCATCAGCCGGGGAGGGACAGGGTCCAATGAAAAACTGTTTTTT. This encodes CAISRGGTGSNEKLFF.

This clonotype appeared a few times. V and J are TRBV7-9 and TRBJ2-1; 7 nucleotides align to TRBD2. Germline trimming cut 4 bases from V and 4 bases from J; bases unmatched to any gene: 4. Germline CDR1 is SEHNR and CDR2 is FQNEAQ (reference sequence). The CDR3 is made up of 14 amino acids. The CDR3, as DNA: TGTGCCAGCAGCTCGGCTAGCGGATACAATGAGCAGTTCTTC. Its translation is CASSSASGYNEQFF. Complete variable domain (other parts from reference TRBV7-9 and TRBJ2-1): DTGVSQNPRHKITKRGQNVTFRCDPISEHNRLYWYRQTLGQGPEFLTYFQNEAQLEKSRLLSDRFSAERPKGSFSTLEIQRTEQGDSAMYLCASSSASGYNEQFFGPGTRLTVL.

As to this clonotype: Being one base from a much bigger clone, this may be a read error. The chain joins TRBV3-1 to TRBJ2-3, with 9 bases identical to TRBD2. Germline V CDR1 and CDR2: LGHDT, YNNKEL (reference sequence). The CDR3 runs 17 residues. V lost 1 base and J lost 1; bases outside the gene matches: 6. The CDR3 bases are TGTGCCAGCAGCCAAGGAGCACTAGCGGGCGGCACAGATACGCAGTATTTT. This translates into CASSQGALAGGTDTQYF.

This clonotype was detected only a few times. A clone one base away is much larger, so this may be a read error. V gene TRBV9 combines with J gene TRBJ2-3, with 8 nucleotides matching TRBD2. V trimming: 3 bases; J trimming: 1 base; junction bases outside the gene matches: 1. The CDR3 sequence is 14 residues long. Germline CDR1 is SGDLS and CDR2 is YYNGEE. The CDR3 is CASSGTSRTDTQYF. CDR3 DNA sequence: TGTGCCAGCAGCGGGACTAGCCGCACAGATACGCAGTATTTT.

This sequence joins TRBV7-9 and TRBJ2-1, with 11 bases that match TRBD2. The CDR3 loop spans 20 amino acids. Germline V CDR1 and CDR2: SEHNR, FQNEAQ (reference sequence). V shed 5 bases and J 3 bases; nucleotides not matched to a gene: 18. CDR3 residues: CASSGTSGPSIRTIYNEQFF. DNA for the CDR3: TGTGCCAGCAGCGGGACTAGCGGCCCCTCAATCCGGACAATCTACAATGAGCAGTTCTTC.

This clonotype was detected many times. The chain combines TRBV7-9 with TRBJ2-3; D is unclear. V was shortened by 6 bases and J by 1 base, with 8 bases between the two germline ends. This CDR3 is built from 13 residues. Per germline, CDR1 SEHNR and CDR2 FQNEAQ (reference sequence). Here the CDR3 DNA reads TGTGCCAGCAGTCGCCCCGGCACAGATACGCAGTATTTT. Protein product: CASSRPGTDTQYF.

This clonotype was seen only a few times. The V gene is TRBV9, the J gene TRBJ2-2; D call uncertain. The CDR3 runs to 15 residues. The germline V and J ends were trimmed by 0 bases and 4 bases, with 10 bases remaining between them. CDR1 is SGDLS and CDR2 is YYNGEE in the germline V gene. CDR3 nucleotide sequence: TGTGCCAGCAGCGTAGTTGGTCAGCTCACCGGGGAGCTGTTTTTT. Its protein is CASSVVGQLTGELFF.

The table lists this clonotype with many counts. The CDR3 DNA sequence: TGTGCCAGCAGCTTATCTAGCGGGAGGGAGACCCAGTACTTC. Translated: CASSLSSGRETQYF. This chain connects TRBV7-2 to TRBJ2-5, with 11 nucleotides matching TRBD2. Germline V CDR1 and CDR2: SGHTA, FQGNSA. The J segment lost 5 bases and the V segment lost 2 bases, leaving 1 base of the junction unmatched. CDR3 length: 14 amino acids. The complete variable domain, with remaining parts taken from reference TRBV7-2 and TRBJ2-5, reads GAGVSQSPSNKVTEKGKDVELRCDPISGHTALYWYRQSLGQGLEFLIYFQGNSAPDKSGLPSDRFSAERTGGSVSTLTIQRTQQEDSAVYLCASSLSSGRETQYFGPGTRLLVL.

This clonotype was seen repeatedly, ten times or more. The rearrangement links TRBV28 to TRBJ1-4, with D possibly TRBD1 on 5 matching bases. The germline V gene encodes CDR1 MDHEN and CDR2 SYDVKM. V lost 4 bases and J lost 0, with 21 bases in between. The CDR3 length is 19 residues. The CDR3 DNA reads as TGTGCCAGCAGTTCGGGGTTCAGGGAGAGACTTGCAACTAATGAAAAACTGTTTTTT. Its translation is CASSSGFRERLATNEKLFF.